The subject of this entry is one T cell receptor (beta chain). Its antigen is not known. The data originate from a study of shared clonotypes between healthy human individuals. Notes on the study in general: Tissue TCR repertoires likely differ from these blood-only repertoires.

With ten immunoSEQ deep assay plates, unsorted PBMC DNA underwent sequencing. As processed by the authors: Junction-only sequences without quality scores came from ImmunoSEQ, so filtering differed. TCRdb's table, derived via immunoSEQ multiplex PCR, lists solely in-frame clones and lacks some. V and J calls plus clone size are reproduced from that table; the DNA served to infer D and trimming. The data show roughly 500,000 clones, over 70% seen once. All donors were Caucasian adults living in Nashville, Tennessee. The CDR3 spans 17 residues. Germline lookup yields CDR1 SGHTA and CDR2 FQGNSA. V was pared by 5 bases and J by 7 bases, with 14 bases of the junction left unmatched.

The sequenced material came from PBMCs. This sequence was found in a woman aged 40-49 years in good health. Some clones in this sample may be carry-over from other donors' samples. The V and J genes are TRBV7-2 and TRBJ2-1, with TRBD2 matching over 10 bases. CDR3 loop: CASSTLLLAGNLNEQFF. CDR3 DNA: TGTGCCAGCAGCACCCTCCTACTAGCGGGAAATTTGAATGAGCAGTTCTTC.